The table lists the clone carrying this T cell receptor beta chain with a few counts. The antigen remains unidentified. The record originates from a study of Graves' ophthalmopathy and Graves' hyperthyroidism. Study at large: Peripheral blood collection took place at initial diagnosis, before any treatment. Findings and caveats of the study: A majority of expanded thyroid clonotypes exceeding 0.001 frequency were likewise present in blood.

Hyperthyroidism was classified as stable if no ophthalmopathy occurred within 18 months of follow-up. The PBMC fraction was derived from 9 to 10 ml of fresh peripheral blood. The CDR3 totals 16 residues. With 6 bases clipped from V and 7 bases from J, the junction kept 11 bases outside the gene matches. Beta-chain TCR CDR3 regions were amplified from RNA transcripts. Amplification began with first-round RT-PCR using HTBI primers, then second-round multiplex PCR was performed. TCRdb re-derived calls from the multiplex PCR reads in MiXCR, one entry per CDR3 protein. This sample has 350,000 to 400,000 distinct CDR3 sequences; less than 20% occur once, and the top ten carry about 7.3%.

This chain connects TRBV12-3 or TRBV12-4 to TRBJ1-5; 11 nucleotides match TRBD1. The sequencing input was peripheral blood. This TCR was recovered from a woman aged 18-35 years with stable Graves' hyperthyroidism. CDR3 DNA: TGTGCCAGCAGCCGTCCCGGGACAGGGGGTTGGCAGCCCCAGCATTTT. As protein: CASSRPGTGGWQPQHF.